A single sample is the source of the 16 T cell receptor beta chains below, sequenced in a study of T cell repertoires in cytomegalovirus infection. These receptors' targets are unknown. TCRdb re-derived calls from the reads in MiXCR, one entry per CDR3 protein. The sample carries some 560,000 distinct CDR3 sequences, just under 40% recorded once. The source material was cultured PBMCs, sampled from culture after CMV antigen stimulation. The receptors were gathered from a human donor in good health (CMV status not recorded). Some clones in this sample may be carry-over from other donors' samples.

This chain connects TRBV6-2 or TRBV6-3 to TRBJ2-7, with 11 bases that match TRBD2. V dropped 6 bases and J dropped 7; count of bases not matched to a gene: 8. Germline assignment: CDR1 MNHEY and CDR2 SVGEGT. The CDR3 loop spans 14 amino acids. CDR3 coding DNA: TGTGCCAGCAGCCGACGGACTAGCGGGCGAGAGCAGTACTTC. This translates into CASSRRTSGREQYF.

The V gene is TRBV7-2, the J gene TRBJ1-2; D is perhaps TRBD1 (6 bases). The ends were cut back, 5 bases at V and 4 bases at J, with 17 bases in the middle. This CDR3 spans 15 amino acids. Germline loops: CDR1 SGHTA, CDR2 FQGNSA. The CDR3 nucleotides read TGTGCCAGCAGCCCTGGACAGACGCAAAGCTATGGCTACACCTTC. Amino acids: CASSPGQTQSYGYTF.

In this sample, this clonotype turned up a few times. CDR3 residues: CASSFLTSGNTDTQYF. CDR3 coding DNA: TGTGCCAGCAGCTTCCTGACTAGCGGAAACACAGATACGCAGTATTTT. This chain links TRBV7-9 with TRBJ2-3; 9 positions agree with TRBD2. Germline values: CDR1 SEHNR, CDR2 FQNEAQ (reference sequence). V was pared by 3 bases and J by 2 bases, with 6 bases of the junction left unmatched. The CDR3 covers 16 residues.

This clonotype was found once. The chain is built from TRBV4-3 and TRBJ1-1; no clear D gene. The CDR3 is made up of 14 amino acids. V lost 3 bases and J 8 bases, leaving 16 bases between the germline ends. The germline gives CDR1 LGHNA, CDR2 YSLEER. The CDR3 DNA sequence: TGCGCCAGCAGCCACCCTAGAGGTAGTGGGGAAGCTTTCTTT. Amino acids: CASSHPRGSGEAFF.

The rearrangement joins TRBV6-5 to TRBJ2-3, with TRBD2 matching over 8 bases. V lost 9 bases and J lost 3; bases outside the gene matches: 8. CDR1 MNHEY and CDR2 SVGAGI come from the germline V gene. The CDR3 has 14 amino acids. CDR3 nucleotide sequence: TGTGCCAGTAGCGGGATTGGGGTAACAGATACGCAGTATTTT. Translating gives CASSGIGVTDTQYF.

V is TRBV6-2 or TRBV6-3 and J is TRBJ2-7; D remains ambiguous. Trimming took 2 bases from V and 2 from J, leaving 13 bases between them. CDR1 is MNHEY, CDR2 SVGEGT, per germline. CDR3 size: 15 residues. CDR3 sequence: CASSYGRSSTYEQYF. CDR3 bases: TGTGCCAGCAGTTACGGCAGATCTAGTACCTACGAGCAGTACTTC.

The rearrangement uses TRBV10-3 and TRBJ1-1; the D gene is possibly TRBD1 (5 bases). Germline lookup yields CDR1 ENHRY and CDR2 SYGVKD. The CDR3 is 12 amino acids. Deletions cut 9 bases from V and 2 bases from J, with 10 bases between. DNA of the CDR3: TGTGCCATAAGACAGTCAAACACTGAAGCTTTCTTT. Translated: CAIRQSNTEAFF.

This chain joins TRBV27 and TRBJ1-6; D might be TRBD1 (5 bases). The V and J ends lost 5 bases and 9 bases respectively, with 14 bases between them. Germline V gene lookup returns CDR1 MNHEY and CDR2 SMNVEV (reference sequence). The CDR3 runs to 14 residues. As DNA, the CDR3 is TGTGCCAGCAGTGGGGGACCCTTGGGTTCACCCCTCCACTTT. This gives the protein CASSGGPLGSPLHF.

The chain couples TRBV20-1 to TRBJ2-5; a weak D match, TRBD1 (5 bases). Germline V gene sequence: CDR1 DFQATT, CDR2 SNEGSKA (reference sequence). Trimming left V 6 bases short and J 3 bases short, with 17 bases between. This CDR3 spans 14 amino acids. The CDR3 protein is CSAQIGAVEETQYF. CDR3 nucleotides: TGCAGTGCCCAAATTGGGGCGGTAGAAGAGACCCAGTACTTC.

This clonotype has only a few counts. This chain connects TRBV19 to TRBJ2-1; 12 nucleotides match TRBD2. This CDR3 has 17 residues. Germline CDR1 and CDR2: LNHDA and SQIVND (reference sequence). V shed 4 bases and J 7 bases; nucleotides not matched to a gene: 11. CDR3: CASSTFGSGTSGNEQFF. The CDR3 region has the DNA TGTGCCAGTAGTACTTTTGGCTCCGGGACTAGCGGGAATGAGCAGTTCTTC.

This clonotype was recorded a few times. In DNA, the CDR3 is TGTGCCAGCGTCTGGGACAACACCTACAATGAGCAGTTCTTC. Encoded protein: CASVWDNTYNEQFF. This chain connects TRBV6-1 to TRBJ2-1, with D possibly TRBD1 on 6 matching bases. The CDR3 consists of 14 residues. Trimming took off 8 bases at V and 2 bases at J, with 13 bases between the two ends. Germline V gene data show CDR1 as MNHNS and CDR2 as SASEGT.

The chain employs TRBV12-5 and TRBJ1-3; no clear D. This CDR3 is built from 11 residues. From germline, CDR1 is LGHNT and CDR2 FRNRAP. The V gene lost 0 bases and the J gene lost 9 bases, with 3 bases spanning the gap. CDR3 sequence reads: CASGLVGTIYF. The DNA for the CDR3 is TGTGCTAGTGGTTTGGTCGGCACCATATATTTT.

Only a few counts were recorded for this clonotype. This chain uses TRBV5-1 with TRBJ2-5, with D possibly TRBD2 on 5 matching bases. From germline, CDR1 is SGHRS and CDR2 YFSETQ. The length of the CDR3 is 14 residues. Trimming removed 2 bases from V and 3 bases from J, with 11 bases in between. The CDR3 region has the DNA TGCGCCAGCAGCTTTACTAGAGTCGAAGAGACCCAGTACTTC. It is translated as CASSFTRVEETQYF.

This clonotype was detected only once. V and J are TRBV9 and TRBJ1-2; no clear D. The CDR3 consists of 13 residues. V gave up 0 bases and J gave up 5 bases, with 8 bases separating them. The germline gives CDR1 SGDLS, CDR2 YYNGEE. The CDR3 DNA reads TGTGCCAGCAGCGTAGCGGAGGGTTATGGCTACACCTTC. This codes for CASSVAEGYGYTF.

The CDR3 bases are TGTGCCAGCAGTCGACAGGGGGATTATGGCTACACCTTC. Protein: CASSRQGDYGYTF. V and J are TRBV6-1 and TRBJ1-2; 9 positions match TRBD1. Germline V lookup: CDR1 MNHNS, CDR2 SASEGT. The CDR3 runs 13 residues. V was clipped by 5 bases and J by 5 bases; unmatched bases: 3.

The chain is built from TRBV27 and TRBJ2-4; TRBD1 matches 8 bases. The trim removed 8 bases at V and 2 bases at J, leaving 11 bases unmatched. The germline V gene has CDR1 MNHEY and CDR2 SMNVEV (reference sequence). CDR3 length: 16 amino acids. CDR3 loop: CASEQGGRDPKNIQYF. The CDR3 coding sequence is TGTGCCAGCGAACAGGGGGGAAGAGACCCCAAAAACATTCAGTACTTC.